The 13 T cell receptor beta chains listed next were all sequenced from one sample in a study of radiotherapy plus CTLA-4 blockade in lung cancer. The repertoire was sequenced with immunoSEQ multiplex PCR; TCRdb's copy has only in-frame clones and lacks some. The sample yields about 28,000 clones, about four fifths seen once. This material consisted of peripheral blood, taken from a patient treated with radiotherapy plus ipilimumab. The receptors derive from a human donor with non-small cell lung cancer that progressed on radiotherapy plus ipilimumab.

This clone was observed a handful of times. V gene TRBV27 combines with J gene TRBJ2-3; 9 positions agree with TRBD2. The CDR3 contains 18 residues. Germline CDR1 and CDR2: MNHEY and SMNVEV (reference sequence). V trimming: 2 bases; J trimming: 0 bases; junction bases outside the gene matches: 9. CDR3 amino acids: CASSLRGGGVTSTDTQYF. The CDR3 DNA is TGTGCCAGCAGTTTACGGGGCGGGGGGGTTACTAGCACAGATACGCAGTATTTT.

The chain employs TRBV28 and TRBJ1-2, with D maybe TRBD1 (5 bases). Germline CDR1 is MDHEN and CDR2 is SYDVKM. Trimming cost V 6 bases and J 8 bases, with 16 bases left between them. This CDR3 is built from 13 residues. Here the CDR3 DNA reads TGTGCCAGCAGAAACCCCCGGGGGAGAGGCTACACCTTC. As protein: CASRNPRGRGYTF.

The rearrangement uses TRBV27 and TRBJ2-5, with D hard to call. V was cut by 0 bases and J by 5 bases, with 7 bases left in between. Germline assignment: CDR1 MNHEY and CDR2 SMNVEV (reference sequence). The CDR3 sequence is 13 residues long. DNA of the CDR3: TGTGCCAGCAGTTTATCGGGTGTGGAGACCCAGTACTTC. Translation: CASSLSGVETQYF.

The chain carries TRBV2 and TRBJ2-5; D gene unclear. The V gene's germline CDR1 is SNHLY and CDR2 FYNNEI. This CDR3 contains 14 residues. With 5 bases removed from V and 1 base from J, the gap between germline ends came to 11 bases. The CDR3 is CASSIQRSQETQYF. In nucleotides, the CDR3 is TGTGCCAGCAGTATACAGAGGTCCCAAGAGACCCAGTACTTC.

For the CDR3, the DNA is TGCGCCAGCAGCTTGGGGGGAGGTGATCAGCCCCAGCATTTT. It codes for CASSLGGGDQPQHF. The chain uses TRBV5-1 and TRBJ1-5, with D unresolved. Trimming shortened V by 0 bases and J by 5 bases, and 9 bases separated the two germline ends. This CDR3 region has 14 residues. CDR1 SGHRS and CDR2 YFSETQ come from the germline V gene.

This chain connects TRBV6-5 to TRBJ1-2; D is unresolved. Germline V lookup: CDR1 MNHEY, CDR2 SVGAGI. V dropped 1 base and J dropped 2 bases, with 14 bases sitting between them. The CDR3 runs to 16 residues. CDR3 sequence: CASSYLQTRPNYGYTF. CDR3 DNA: TGTGCCAGCAGTTACTTACAGACCAGGCCCAACTATGGCTACACCTTC.

The chain combines TRBV5-1 with TRBJ1-1; D is uncertain. The CDR3 sequence is 16 residues long. Trimming took off 4 bases at V and 0 bases at J, with 16 bases between the two ends. CDR1 is SGHRS and CDR2 is YFSETQ in the germline V gene. CDR3 nucleotide sequence: TGCGCCAGCAGCCTACCGTTAGGGCAGGTGAACACTGAAGCTTTCTTT. Encoded protein: CASSLPLGQVNTEAFF.

Remarks on this clone: The junction shows a germline mismatch at one end, possibly a read error. CDR3: CSVESGGAGVLF. The CDR3 DNA is TGCAGCGTCGAGAGCGGGGGGGCCGGTGTACTCTTC. V usage is TRBV29-1 and J usage is TRBJ2-1; the match to TRBD2 covers 10 bases. CDR3 size: 12 residues. Per germline, CDR1 SQVTM and CDR2 ANQGSEA.

The chain couples TRBV18 to TRBJ1-4, with D uncertain. Per the germline V gene, CDR1 is KGHSH and CDR2 is LQKENI. V gave up 3 bases and J gave up 3 bases, with 5 bases separating them. The CDR3 covers 13 residues. The CDR3 region is CASSPSSNEKLFF. The CDR3 coding sequence is TGTGCCAGCTCACCGTCGTCTAATGAAAAACTGTTTTTT.

The gene calls are TRBV6-1 and TRBJ2-5; TRBD1 might be the D (5 bases). The V and J ends lost 5 bases and 7 bases respectively, with 14 bases between them. The CDR3 has 13 amino acids. Looked up from germline, CDR1 is MNHNS and CDR2 is SASEGT. The CDR3 DNA sequence: TGTGCCAGCAGTCGCCAGGGAAAGGGGACCCAGTACTTC. Translated: CASSRQGKGTQYF.

The chain combines TRBV9 with TRBJ2-2; perhaps TRBD1 as D (6 bases). V shed 1 base and J shed 4 bases, with 14 bases lying between them. The CDR3 is made up of 16 amino acids. The germline CDR1 and CDR2 sequences are SGDLS and YYNGEE. The CDR3 DNA sequence: TGTGCCAGCAGCGTATTAGGGGGTCCGAGCACCGGGGAGCTGTTTTTT. As protein: CASSVLGGPSTGELFF.

The chain links TRBV21-1 to TRBJ1-5; the table's D gene call, TRBD1, was not cross checked with the DNA. TRBV21-1 is tagged as a pseudogene. The CDR3 consists of 17 residues. CDR3 sequence: CASRFEPGQAPNQPQHF. The CDR3 nucleotides are TGTGCCAGCCGTTTCGAGCCGGGACAGGCTCCCAATCAGCCCCAGCATTTT.

The chain carries TRBV7-9 and TRBJ1-1; 7 nucleotides align to TRBD1. Per germline, CDR1 SEHNR and CDR2 FQNEAQ (reference sequence). The CDR3 runs to 17 residues. The trim removed 5 bases at V and 3 bases at J, leaving 15 bases unmatched. In nucleotides, the CDR3 is TGTGCCAGCAGCCCAGGGGGGGTCTACGAAGGGTACACTGAAGCTTTCTTT. This codes for CASSPGGVYEGYTEAFF.